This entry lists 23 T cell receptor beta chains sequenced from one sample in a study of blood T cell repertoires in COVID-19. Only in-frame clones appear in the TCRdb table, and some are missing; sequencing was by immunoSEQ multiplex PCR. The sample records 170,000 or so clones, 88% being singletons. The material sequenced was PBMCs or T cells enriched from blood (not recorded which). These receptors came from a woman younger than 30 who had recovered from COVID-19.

CDR3 DNA sequence: TGTGCCAGCAGTGAAGCCCGATCAGGGACTTCGTATGCCGGGGAGCTGTTTTTT. This gives the protein CASSEARSGTSYAGELFF. The rearrangement links TRBV6-1 to TRBJ2-2, with D perhaps TRBD2 (6 bases). Trimming shortened V by 0 bases and J by 6 bases, and 20 bases separated the two germline ends. CDR1 MNHNS and CDR2 SASEGT come from the germline V gene. The CDR3 covers 18 residues.

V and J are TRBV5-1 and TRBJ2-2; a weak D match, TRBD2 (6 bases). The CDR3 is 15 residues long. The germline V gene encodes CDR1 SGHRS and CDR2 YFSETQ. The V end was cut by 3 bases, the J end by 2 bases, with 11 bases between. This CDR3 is CASSWGDANTGELFF. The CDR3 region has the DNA TGCGCCAGCAGCTGGGGGGACGCTAACACCGGGGAGCTGTTTTTT.

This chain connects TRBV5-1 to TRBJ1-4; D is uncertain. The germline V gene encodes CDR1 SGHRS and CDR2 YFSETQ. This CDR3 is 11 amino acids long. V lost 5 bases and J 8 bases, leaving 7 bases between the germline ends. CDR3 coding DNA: TGCGCCAGCAGACGACTGGAAAAACTGTTTTTT. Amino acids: CASRRLEKLFF.

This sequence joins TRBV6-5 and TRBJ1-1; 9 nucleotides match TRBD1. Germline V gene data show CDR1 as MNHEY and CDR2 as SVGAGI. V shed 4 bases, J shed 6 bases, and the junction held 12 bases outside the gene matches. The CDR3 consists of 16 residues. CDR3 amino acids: CASSLLRGQGGSEAFF. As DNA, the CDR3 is TGTGCCAGCAGTTTGTTGAGGGGACAGGGAGGTTCTGAAGCTTTCTTT.

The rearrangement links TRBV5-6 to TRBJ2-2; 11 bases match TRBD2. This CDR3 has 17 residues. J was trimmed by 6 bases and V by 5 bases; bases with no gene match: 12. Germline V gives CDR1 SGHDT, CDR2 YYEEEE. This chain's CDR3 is CASRSEGLAVGAGELFF. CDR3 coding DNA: TGTGCCAGCAGATCTGAGGGACTAGCGGTTGGTGCCGGGGAGCTGTTTTTT.

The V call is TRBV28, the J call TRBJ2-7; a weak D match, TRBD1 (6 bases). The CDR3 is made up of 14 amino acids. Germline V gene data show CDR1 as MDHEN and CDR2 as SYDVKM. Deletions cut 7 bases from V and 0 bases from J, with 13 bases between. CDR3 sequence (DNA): TGTGCCAGCACGATTCAGGGGACCTCCTACGAGCAGTACTTC. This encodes CASTIQGTSYEQYF.

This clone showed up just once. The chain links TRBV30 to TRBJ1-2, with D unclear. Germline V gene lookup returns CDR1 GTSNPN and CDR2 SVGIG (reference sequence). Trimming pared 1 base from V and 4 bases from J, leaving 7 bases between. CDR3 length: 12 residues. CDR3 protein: CAWSGPGYGYTF. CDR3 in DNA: TGTGCCTGGAGTGGCCCGGGCTATGGCTACACCTTC.

The CDR3 DNA is TGTGCCAGCAGTGAAGTACCGGCGGCAGCCTATGGCTACACCTTC. Its translation is CASSEVPAAAYGYTF. This rearrangement joins TRBV6-1 to TRBJ1-2, with D hard to call. The CDR3 sequence is 15 residues long. Germline V gives CDR1 MNHNS, CDR2 SASEGT. Trimming left V 1 base short and J 4 bases short, with 13 bases between.

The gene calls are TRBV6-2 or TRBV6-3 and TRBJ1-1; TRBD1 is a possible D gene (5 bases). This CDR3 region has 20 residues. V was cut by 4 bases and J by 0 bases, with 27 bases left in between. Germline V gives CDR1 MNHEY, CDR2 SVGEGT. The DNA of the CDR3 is TGTGCCAGCAGTTTCCCTAGCCGCGGGGGAGACTTCCGTATGAACACTGAAGCTTTCTTT. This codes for CASSFPSRGGDFRMNTEAFF.

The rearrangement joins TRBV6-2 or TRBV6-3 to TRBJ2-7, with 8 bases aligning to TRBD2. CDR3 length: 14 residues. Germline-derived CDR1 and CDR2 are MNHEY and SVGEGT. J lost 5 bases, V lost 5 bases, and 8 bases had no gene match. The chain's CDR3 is CASSDGGASDEQYF. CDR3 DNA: TGTGCCAGCAGTGACGGGGGGGCTTCGGACGAGCAGTACTTC.

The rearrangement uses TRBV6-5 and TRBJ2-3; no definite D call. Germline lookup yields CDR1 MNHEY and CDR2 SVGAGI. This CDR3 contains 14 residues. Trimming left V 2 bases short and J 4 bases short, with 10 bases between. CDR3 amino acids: CASSYAPSADTQYF. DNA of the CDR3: TGTGCCAGCAGTTACGCCCCCTCGGCAGATACGCAGTATTTT.

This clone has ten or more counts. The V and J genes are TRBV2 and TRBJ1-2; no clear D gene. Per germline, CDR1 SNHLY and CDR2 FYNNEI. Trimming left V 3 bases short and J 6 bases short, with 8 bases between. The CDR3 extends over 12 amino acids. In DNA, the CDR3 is TGTGCCAGCAGTGATGGAGGAGATGGCTACACCTTC. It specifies CASSDGGDGYTF.

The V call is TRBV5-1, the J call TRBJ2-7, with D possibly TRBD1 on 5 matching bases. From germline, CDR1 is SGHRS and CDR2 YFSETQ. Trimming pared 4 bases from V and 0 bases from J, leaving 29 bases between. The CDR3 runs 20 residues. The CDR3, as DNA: TGCGCCAGCAGCCCGGTTTTGGACCTCTATTCCTTGGACATCTCCTACGAGCAGTACTTC. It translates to CASSPVLDLYSLDISYEQYF.

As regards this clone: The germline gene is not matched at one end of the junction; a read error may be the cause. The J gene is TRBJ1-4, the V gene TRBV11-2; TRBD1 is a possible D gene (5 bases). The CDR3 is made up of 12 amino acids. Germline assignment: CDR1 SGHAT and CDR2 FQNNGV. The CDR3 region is CASSSETGTTTF. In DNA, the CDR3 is TGTGCCAGCAGCTCGGAGACCGGGACTACGACGTTT. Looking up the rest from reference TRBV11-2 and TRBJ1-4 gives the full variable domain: EAGVAQSPRYKIIEKRQSVAFWCNPISGHATLYWYQQILGQGPKLLIQFQNNGVVDDSQLPKDRFSAERLKGVDSTLKIQPAKLEDSAVYLCASSSETGTTTFGSGTQLSVL.

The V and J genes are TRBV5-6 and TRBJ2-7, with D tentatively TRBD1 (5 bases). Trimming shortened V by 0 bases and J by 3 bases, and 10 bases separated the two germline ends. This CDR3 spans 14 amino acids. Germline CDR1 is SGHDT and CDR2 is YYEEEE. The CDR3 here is CASSLGDSNYEQYF. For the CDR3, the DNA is TGTGCCAGCAGCTTGGGAGACAGTAACTACGAGCAGTACTTC.

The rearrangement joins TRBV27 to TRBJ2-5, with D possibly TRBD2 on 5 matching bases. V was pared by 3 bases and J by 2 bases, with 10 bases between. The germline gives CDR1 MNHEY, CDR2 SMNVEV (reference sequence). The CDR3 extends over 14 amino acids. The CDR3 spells CASSLGSRQETQYF. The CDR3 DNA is TGTGCCAGCAGTTTGGGGAGTCGGCAAGAGACCCAGTACTTC.

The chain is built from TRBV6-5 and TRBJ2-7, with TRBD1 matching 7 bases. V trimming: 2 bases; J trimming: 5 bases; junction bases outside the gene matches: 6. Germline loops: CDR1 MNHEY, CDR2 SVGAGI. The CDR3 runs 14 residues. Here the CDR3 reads CASSYLGQGDEQYF. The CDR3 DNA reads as TGTGCCAGCAGTTACCTGGGGCAGGGGGACGAGCAGTACTTC.

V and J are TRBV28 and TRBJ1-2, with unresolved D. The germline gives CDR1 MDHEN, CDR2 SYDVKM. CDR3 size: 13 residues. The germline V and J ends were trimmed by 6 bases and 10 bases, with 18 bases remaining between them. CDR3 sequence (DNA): TGTGCCAGCAGAGTCCCGAATCTCGAGTCCTACACCTTC. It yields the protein CASRVPNLESYTF.

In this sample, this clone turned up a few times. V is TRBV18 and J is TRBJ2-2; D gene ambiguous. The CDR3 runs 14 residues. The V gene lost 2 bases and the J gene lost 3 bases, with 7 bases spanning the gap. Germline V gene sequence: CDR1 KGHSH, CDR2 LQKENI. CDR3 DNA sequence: TGTGCCAGCTCACCATATCAGGACACCGGGGAGCTGTTTTTT. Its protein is CASSPYQDTGELFF.

CDR3 loop: CSASVAGGFSYEQYF. The DNA of the CDR3 is TGCAGTGCTAGTGTGGCGGGAGGTTTCTCCTACGAGCAGTACTTC. The rearrangement links TRBV20-1 to TRBJ2-7, with 8 bases identical to TRBD2. CDR1 is DFQATT, CDR2 SNEGSKA, per germline (reference sequence). V trimming: 3 bases; J trimming: 0 bases; junction bases outside the gene matches: 7. The CDR3 runs to 15 residues.

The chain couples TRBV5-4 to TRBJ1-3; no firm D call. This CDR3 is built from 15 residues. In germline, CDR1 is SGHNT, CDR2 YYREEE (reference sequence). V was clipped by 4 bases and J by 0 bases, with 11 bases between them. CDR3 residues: CASSVDGSSGNTIYF. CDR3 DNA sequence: TGTGCCAGCAGCGTCGATGGTAGCTCTGGAAACACCATATATTTT. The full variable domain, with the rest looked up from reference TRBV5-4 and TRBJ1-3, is ETGVTQSPTHLIKTRGQQVTLRCSSQSGHNTVSWYQQALGQGPQFIFQYYREEENGRGNFPPRFSGLQFPNYSSELNVNALELDDSALYLCASSVDGSSGNTIYFGEGSWLTVV.

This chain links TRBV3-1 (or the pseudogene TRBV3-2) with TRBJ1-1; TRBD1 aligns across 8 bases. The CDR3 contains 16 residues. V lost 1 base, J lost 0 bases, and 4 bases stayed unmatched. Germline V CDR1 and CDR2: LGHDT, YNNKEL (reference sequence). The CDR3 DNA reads TGTGCCAGCAGCCAAGCGACAGGGGCTATGAACACTGAAGCTTTCTTT. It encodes CASSQATGAMNTEAFF.

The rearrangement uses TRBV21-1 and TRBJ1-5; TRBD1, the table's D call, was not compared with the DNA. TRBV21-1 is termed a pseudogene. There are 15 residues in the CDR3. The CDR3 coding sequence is TGTGCCAGCAGCAAAAGGGACAGTAGCAATCAGCCCCAGCATTTT. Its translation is CASSKRDSSNQPQHF.